This TCR beta chain was identified in a study of cytomegalovirus exposure and HLA in healthy donors. This clone occurred once. Amplification used 60 Vbeta primers and 13 Jbeta primers. Sequenced by immunoSEQ multiplex PCR; TCRdb stores in-frame clones only, minus some. The repertoire includes 150,000 or so clones, about four fifths of them detected once, and 1% sits in the top ten. Germline V gives CDR1 MNHEY, CDR2 SMNVEV (reference sequence). The CDR3 has 15 amino acids. Losses at the gene ends were 7 bases for V and 4 bases for J; bases not matched to a gene: 11. The V and J genes are TRBV27 and TRBJ2-3, with 7 positions matching TRBD2. The TCR sequence derives from a woman between 50 and 59 years old in good health and CMV-seropositive. Sequenced sample: PBMCs. The CDR3 loop is CASTRAGNRADTQYF. As DNA, the CDR3 is TGTGCCAGCACCCGAGCGGGAAATAGAGCAGATACGCAGTATTTT.